Reported below is one T cell receptor beta chain. This record comes from a study of blood T cell repertoires in COVID-19. Across the whole study: Whether acute or convalescent, the COVID-19 samples came from the United States, Italy and Spain. Sources were T cells, B-cell-depleted T cells, or PBMCs; the material itself was cDNA or gDNA.

The CDR3 sequence is 12 residues long. Germline CDR1 LNHNV, CDR2 YYDKDF (reference sequence). With V trimmed by 11 bases and J by 3 bases, 4 bases remained unmatched. Authors' data handling: Reference gene primers were amplified, and this amplification served to estimate nucleated cell counts. Assay used: immunoSEQ multiplex PCR; TCRdb lists only in-frame clones, some missing. V and J calls and clone size follow that table, whereas D and trimming were derived from the DNA. This sample has some 130,000 clones, with around 86% found just once. This TCR came from a man aged 50 or older with active COVID-19. The chain employs TRBV15 and TRBJ2-3, with 8 bases identical to TRBD2. The specimen was peripheral blood. The CDR3 nucleotides read TGTGCCTCCCGGGGGGGTACAGATACGCAGTATTTT. Residues: CASRGGTDTQYF.